The 32 T cell receptor beta chains in this list originate from one sample, sequenced in a study of identical twins. One entry per CDR3 protein, called by TCRdb with MiXCR from the 5' RACE reads. The table lists about 520,000 distinct CDR3 sequences, roughly a fifth of them singletons. This sample was also put to use in a study of T cells expressing NK-cell markers.

The material sequenced was CD4+ T cells sorted from blood. Receptor source: a woman younger than 35 in good health.

This clonotype was recorded a few times. The V gene is TRBV6-1, the J gene TRBJ1-1; D gene ambiguous. Deletions cut 6 bases from V and 6 bases from J, with 14 bases between. This CDR3 is 13 amino acids long. Germline values: CDR1 MNHNS, CDR2 SASEGT. The DNA for the CDR3 is TGTGCCAGCAGCCAAACCCGGGTCTCTGAAGCTTTCTTT. Its translation is CASSQTRVSEAFF.

The chain links TRBV9 to TRBJ1-1; a weak D match, TRBD1 (5 bases). This CDR3 contains 15 residues. Germline CDR1 is SGDLS and CDR2 is YYNGEE. The V and J ends lost 0 bases and 1 base respectively, with 10 bases between them. CDR3 sequence: CASSVGTGANTEAFF. CDR3 DNA sequence: TGTGCCAGCAGCGTAGGAACAGGAGCGAACACTGAAGCTTTCTTT.

This clonotype showed up just once. The V and J genes are TRBV20-1 and TRBJ1-2, with unresolved D. Germline lookup yields CDR1 DFQATT and CDR2 SNEGSKA (reference sequence). The V end was cut by 4 bases, the J end by 4 bases, with 13 bases between. This CDR3 comprises 13 residues. As DNA, the CDR3 is TGCAGTGCTACCAAGCCAGTAAGCTATGGCTACACCTTC. Its protein product is CSATKPVSYGYTF.

This sequence joins TRBV29-1 and TRBJ1-1; D uncertain. The CDR3 is 13 amino acids. Trimming stripped 2 bases from V and 0 bases from J, with 7 bases between. Germline V gene sequence: CDR1 SQVTM, CDR2 ANQGSEA. The CDR3 loop reads CSVERAVNTEAFF. As DNA, the CDR3 is TGCAGCGTTGAACGGGCGGTGAACACTGAAGCTTTCTTT.

This clonotype was recorded at least ten times. The chain is built from TRBV12-3 or TRBV12-4 and TRBJ2-3; D call uncertain. The V and J ends lost 3 bases and 2 bases respectively, with 9 bases between them. The CDR3 covers 14 residues. Here the CDR3 reads CASSFPEATDTQYF. CDR3 DNA: TGTGCCAGCAGTTTCCCAGAGGCCACAGATACGCAGTATTTT.

In its sample, this clonotype was seen many times. The chain has TRBV12-3 or TRBV12-4 and TRBJ2-7; D unclear. The CDR3 spans 15 residues. V was pared by 1 base and J by 5 bases, with 15 bases between. This CDR3 reads CASSLGSTTVDEQYF. In DNA, the CDR3 is TGTGCCAGCAGTTTAGGCAGCACAACGGTCGACGAGCAGTACTTC.

This clonotype was detected only a few times. The V gene is TRBV28, the J gene TRBJ2-1; tentative D call: TRBD1 (5 bases). Looked up from germline, CDR1 is MDHEN and CDR2 is SYDVKM. Trimming removed 1 base from V and 7 bases from J, with 17 bases in between. The CDR3 spans 16 residues. Here the CDR3 reads CASSLLGQILGNEQFF. The CDR3 nucleotides are TGTGCCAGCAGTTTATTGGGGCAAATACTGGGGAATGAGCAGTTCTTC.

This clonotype occurred a few times. The chain links TRBV20-1 to TRBJ1-1; a weak D match, TRBD1 (5 bases). Germline-derived CDR1 and CDR2 are DFQATT and SNEGSKA (reference sequence). V was pared by 0 bases and J by 1 base, with 15 bases between. The CDR3 spans 16 residues. The CDR3 nucleotides are TGCAGTGCTAGAGACGGGAGCAGGGATCGGAACACTGAAGCTTTCTTT. Translated: CSARDGSRDRNTEAFF.

V gene TRBV6-2 or TRBV6-3 combines with J gene TRBJ2-7; 8 bases match TRBD2. CDR3 size: 16 residues. Germline trimming cut 2 bases from V and 2 bases from J; bases unmatched to any gene: 8. Per germline, CDR1 MNHEY and CDR2 SVGEGT. CDR3 DNA: TGTGCCAGCAGTTACAGAGGCGGGAGGTTAACCTACGAGCAGTACTTC. This encodes CASSYRGGRLTYEQYF.

A few counts support this clonotype. Written as DNA, the CDR3 is TGCAGTGCTAGTTTAAGTGTTTCAGTAACAGATACGCAGTATTTT. It yields the protein CSASLSVSVTDTQYF. The V call is TRBV20-1, the J call TRBJ2-3; D remains ambiguous. Germline V gene lookup returns CDR1 DFQATT and CDR2 SNEGSKA (reference sequence). Trimming stripped 3 bases from V and 3 bases from J, with 16 bases between. The CDR3 totals 15 residues.

The rearrangement links TRBV7-9 to TRBJ1-4; no firm D call. The CDR3 is made up of 12 amino acids. V lost 3 bases, J lost 7 bases, and 6 bases lay in between. Germline lookup yields CDR1 SEHNR and CDR2 FQNEAQ (reference sequence). CDR3 residues: CASSLIGEKLFF. The CDR3 region has the DNA TGTGCCAGCAGCTTGATCGGTGAAAAACTGTTTTTT. Drawing the rest from reference TRBV7-9 and TRBJ1-4, the complete variable domain is DTGVSQNPRHKITKRGQNVTFRCDPISEHNRLYWYRQTLGQGPEFLTYFQNEAQLEKSRLLSDRFSAERPKGSFSTLEIQRTEQGDSAMYLCASSLIGEKLFFGSGTQLSVL.

This clonotype has at least ten counts. The J gene is TRBJ2-3, the V gene TRBV7-9; 7 bases are a match to TRBD2. V trimming: 1 base; J trimming: 4 bases; junction bases outside the gene matches: 2. The germline V gene encodes CDR1 SEHNR and CDR2 FQNEAQ (reference sequence). The CDR3 has 14 residues. The CDR3 here is CASSLGGSPDTQYF. For the CDR3, the DNA is TGTGCCAGCAGCTTAGGCGGGAGCCCAGATACGCAGTATTTT. Together with reference TRBV7-9 and TRBJ2-3, the CDR3 gives the full variable domain: DTGVSQNPRHKITKRGQNVTFRCDPISEHNRLYWYRQTLGQGPEFLTYFQNEAQLEKSRLLSDRFSAERPKGSFSTLEIQRTEQGDSAMYLCASSLGGSPDTQYFGPGTRLTVL.

The V gene is TRBV20-1, the J gene TRBJ2-7; D assignment may be TRBD1 or TRBD2 (5 bases each). The CDR3 extends over 16 amino acids. The V gene lost 0 bases and the J gene lost 0 bases, with 15 bases spanning the gap. CDR1 is DFQATT and CDR2 is SNEGSKA in the germline V gene (reference sequence). CDR3 DNA: TGCAGTGCTAGAGACTTATTACGGGGCAACTCCTACGAGCAGTACTTC. Its translation is CSARDLLRGNSYEQYF.

This clonotype is a singleton in its sample. The chain is built from TRBV21-1 and TRBJ1-1; TRBD1, the table's D call, lacks a check against the DNA. TRBV21-1 is a listed pseudogene. The CDR3 is 14 residues long. The CDR3 DNA sequence: TGTGCCAGCGGACTCCGGGACAATAACACTGAAGCTTTCTTT. Translation: CASGLRDNNTEAFF.

The J gene is TRBJ2-7, the V gene TRBV20-1, with TRBD2 matching 7 bases. The J segment lost 2 bases and the V segment lost 1 base, leaving 5 bases of the junction unmatched. This CDR3 spans 14 amino acids. Germline values: CDR1 DFQATT, CDR2 SNEGSKA (reference sequence). The CDR3 sequence is CSARGGRGTYEQYF. The DNA of the CDR3 is TGCAGTGCTAGAGGAGGGAGGGGAACCTACGAGCAGTACTTC.

This clonotype occurred a few times. V usage is TRBV29-1 and J usage is TRBJ2-7; no reliable D call. Trimming pared 3 bases from V and 2 bases from J, leaving 11 bases between. Germline CDR1 and CDR2: SQVTM and ANQGSEA. The CDR3 runs 13 residues. CDR3 in DNA: TGCAGCGTTGAGGTTGCAGGTACCTACGAGCAGTACTTC. This encodes CSVEVAGTYEQYF.

This clonotype was detected many times. The J gene is TRBJ2-5, the V gene TRBV5-5, with D unclear. V was trimmed by 2 bases and J by 3 bases, leaving 8 bases between them. The CDR3 covers 13 residues. CDR1 and CDR2 from the germline V gene are SGHKS and YYEKEE (reference sequence). CDR3 sequence: CASSFLGKETQYF. The CDR3 DNA is TGTGCCAGCAGCTTCTTAGGGAAAGAGACCCAGTACTTC.

In its sample, this clonotype was seen many times. J is TRBJ1-2 and V is TRBV20-1; D is uncertain. Looked up from germline, CDR1 is DFQATT and CDR2 is SNEGSKA (reference sequence). There are 13 residues in the CDR3. Deletions cut 1 base from V and 4 bases from J, with 10 bases between. CDR3 in amino acids: CSARVPQIYGYTF. The CDR3 region has the DNA TGCAGTGCTAGAGTACCACAGATCTATGGCTACACCTTC.

This clonotype was seen more than once but under ten times. This chain joins TRBV12-3 or TRBV12-4 and TRBJ1-3; 11 bases agree with TRBD1. This CDR3 region has 16 residues. Trimming at V came to 6 bases and at J to 2 bases, leaving 6 bases not matched to a gene. CDR3: CASRPGQGAAGNTIYF. The DNA of the CDR3 is TGTGCCAGCAGACCCGGACAGGGGGCAGCTGGAAACACCATATATTTT.

The chain links TRBV11-3 to TRBJ2-5, with TRBD1 identical over 7 bases. This CDR3 is 13 amino acids long. Germline V gene sequence: CDR1 SGHNT, CDR2 YENEEA. After removal of 7 bases from V and 1 base from J, the junction contained 3 bases not matched to a gene. CDR3 residues: CASTNRGQETQYF. In DNA, the CDR3 is TGTGCCAGCACGAACAGGGGCCAAGAGACCCAGTACTTC.

The V call is TRBV2, the J call TRBJ1-1; D is perhaps TRBD1 (5 bases). Germline V CDR1 and CDR2: SNHLY, FYNNEI. The CDR3 totals 14 residues. Trimming took 8 bases from V and 3 from J, leaving 16 bases between them. For the CDR3, the DNA is TGTGCCAGCGTGACCGTAGGGGTTGACACTGAAGCTTTCTTT. Amino acid sequence: CASVTVGVDTEAFF.

The J gene is TRBJ2-3, the V gene TRBV19; 8 bases fit TRBD1. The CDR3 length is 16 residues. Germline V CDR1 and CDR2: LNHDA, SQIVND (reference sequence). V shed 5 bases and J 3 bases; nucleotides not matched to a gene: 10. The CDR3 spells CASSPWDRSGTDTQYF. The CDR3 region has the DNA TGTGCCAGTAGTCCGTGGGACAGGAGCGGGACAGATACGCAGTATTTT.

The table lists this clonotype with a few counts. The chain links TRBV12-3 or TRBV12-4 to TRBJ1-1; D possibly corresponds to TRBD1 (6 bases). This CDR3 is built from 15 residues. Deletions cut 3 bases from V and 5 bases from J, with 16 bases between. The CDR3 region is CASSLAGGLRTEAFF. In DNA, the CDR3 is TGTGCCAGCAGTTTGGCTGGGGGGCTGAGGACTGAAGCTTTCTTT.

This clonotype was detected once. This sequence joins TRBV11-2 and TRBJ2-7, with D possibly being TRBD1 (5 bases). CDR1 is SGHAT and CDR2 is FQNNGV in the germline V gene. Deletions cut 5 bases from V and 4 bases from J, with 12 bases between. This CDR3 has 13 amino acids. CDR3 sequence: CASSPGRQYEQYF. CDR3 sequence (DNA): TGTGCCAGCAGCCCAGGCAGACAGTACGAGCAGTACTTC.

The table lists this clonotype with many counts. The V gene is TRBV7-2, the J gene TRBJ2-1; D gene ambiguous. The CDR3 sequence is 13 residues long. Germline values: CDR1 SGHTA, CDR2 FQGNSA. Trimming stripped 3 bases from V and 4 bases from J, with 7 bases between. CDR3 bases: TGTGCCAGCAGCTTCAGCACTTACAATGAGCAGTTCTTC. This encodes CASSFSTYNEQFF.

In this sample, this clonotype turned up a few times. The chain combines TRBV20-1 with TRBJ1-2; 7 bases fit TRBD1. V gave up 3 bases and J gave up 4 bases; unmatched junction bases: 5. Germline CDR1 reads DFQATT; CDR2 reads SNEGSKA (reference sequence). There are 13 residues in the CDR3. CDR3 bases: TGCAGTGCTAGTCACCGGGACAGCTATGGCTACACCTTC. This codes for CSASHRDSYGYTF.

This clonotype appeared a few times. V usage is TRBV7-2 and J usage is TRBJ1-1; D remains ambiguous. Looked up from germline, CDR1 is SGHTA and CDR2 is FQGNSA. V lost 4 bases to trimming and J lost 5 bases, with 11 bases between them. This CDR3 has 13 residues. Here the CDR3 reads CASSSQSGTEAFF. CDR3 nucleotide sequence: TGTGCCAGCAGCTCCCAAAGCGGTACTGAAGCTTTCTTT.

This clonotype was picked up a small number of times. DNA for the CDR3: TGTGCCACCAAGCTTAGCGGGGGCTCCTACGAGCAGTACTTC. Translation gives CATKLSGGSYEQYF. The J gene is TRBJ2-7, the V gene TRBV6-1; 9 bases match TRBD2. J gave up 0 bases and V 10 bases, and 7 bases lay outside the gene matches. From germline, CDR1 is MNHNS and CDR2 SASEGT. There are 14 residues in the CDR3.

A few counts support this clonotype. J is TRBJ1-2 and V is TRBV5-5; no reliable D call. CDR3 length equals 16 residues. The V gene lost 0 bases and the J gene lost 1 base, with 13 bases spanning the gap. CDR1 is SGHKS and CDR2 is YYEKEE in the germline V gene (reference sequence). The CDR3 here is CASSLGFRRDNYGYTF. For the CDR3, the DNA is TGTGCCAGCAGCTTGGGATTCAGGAGAGATAACTATGGCTACACCTTC. Drawing the rest from reference TRBV5-5 and TRBJ1-2, the complete variable domain is DAGVTQSPTHLIKTRGQQVTLRCSPISGHKSVSWYQQVLGQGPQFIFQYYEKEERGRGNFPDRFSARQFPNYSSELNVNALLLGDSALYLCASSLGFRRDNYGYTFGSGTRLTVV.

This clonotype was observed a few times. The chain has TRBV12-3 or TRBV12-4 and TRBJ1-2; D is possibly TRBD1 (5 bases). The CDR3 runs to 15 residues. V dropped 7 bases and J dropped 2 bases, with 17 bases sitting between them. The CDR3: CASTLGGETNYGYTF. CDR3 DNA: TGTGCCAGCACCCTCGGGGGGGAGACCAACTATGGCTACACCTTC.

This clonotype was counted only a few times. The chain links TRBV6-5 to TRBJ2-7; TRBD1 aligns across 7 bases. Trimming took 6 bases from V and 10 from J; bases not matched to a gene: 9. CDR1 MNHEY and CDR2 SVGAGI come from the germline V gene. This CDR3 region has 12 residues. Here the CDR3 DNA reads TGTGCCAGCAGCCCCGGGACAGAGAGTCAGTACTTC. This gives the protein CASSPGTESQYF.

V usage is TRBV5-1 and J usage is TRBJ2-1; tentatively, D is TRBD1 (5 bases). Trimming took 5 bases from V and 0 from J, leaving 9 bases between them. Germline CDR1 is SGHRS and CDR2 is YFSETQ. This CDR3 is built from 14 residues. This CDR3 is CASRGANSYNEQFF. The CDR3 DNA sequence: TGCGCCAGCAGAGGGGCCAACTCCTACAATGAGCAGTTCTTC.